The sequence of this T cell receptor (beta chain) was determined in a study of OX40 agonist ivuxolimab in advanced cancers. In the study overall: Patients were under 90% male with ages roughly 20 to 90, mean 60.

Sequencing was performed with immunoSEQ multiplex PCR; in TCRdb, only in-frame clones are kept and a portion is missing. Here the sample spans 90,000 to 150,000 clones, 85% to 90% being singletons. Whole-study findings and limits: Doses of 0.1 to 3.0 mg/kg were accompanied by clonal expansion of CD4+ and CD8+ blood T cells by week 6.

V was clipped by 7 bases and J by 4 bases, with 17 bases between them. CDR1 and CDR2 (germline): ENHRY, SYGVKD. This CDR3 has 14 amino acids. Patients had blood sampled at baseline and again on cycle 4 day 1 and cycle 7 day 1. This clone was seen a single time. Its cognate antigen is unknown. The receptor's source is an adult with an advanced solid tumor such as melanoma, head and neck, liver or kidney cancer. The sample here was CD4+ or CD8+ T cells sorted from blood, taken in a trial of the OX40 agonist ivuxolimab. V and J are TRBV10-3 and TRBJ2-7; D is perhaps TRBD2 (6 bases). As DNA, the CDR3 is TGTGCCATCACTGCCGGGGGACCAAGGTACGAGCAGTACTTC. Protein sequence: CAITAGGPRYEQYF.